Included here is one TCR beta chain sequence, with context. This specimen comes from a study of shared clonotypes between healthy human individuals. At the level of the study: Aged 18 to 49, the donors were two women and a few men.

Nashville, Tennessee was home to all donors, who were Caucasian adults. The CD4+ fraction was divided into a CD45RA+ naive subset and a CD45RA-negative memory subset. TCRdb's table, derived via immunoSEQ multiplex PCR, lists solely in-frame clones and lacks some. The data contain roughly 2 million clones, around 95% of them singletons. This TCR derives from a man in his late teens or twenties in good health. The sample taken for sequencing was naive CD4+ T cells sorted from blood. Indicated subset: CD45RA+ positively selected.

DNA for the CDR3: TGCGCCAGCAGCCAAGAGTCCAGGGCCTTTTCCGCAGACTATGGCTACACCTTC. Protein product: CASSQESRAFSADYGYTF. V usage is TRBV4-1 and J usage is TRBJ1-2; a weak D match, TRBD1 (5 bases). V lost 0 bases, J lost 3 bases, and 20 bases lay in between. The CDR3 has 18 residues. CDR1 is MGHRA, CDR2 YSYEKL, per germline.